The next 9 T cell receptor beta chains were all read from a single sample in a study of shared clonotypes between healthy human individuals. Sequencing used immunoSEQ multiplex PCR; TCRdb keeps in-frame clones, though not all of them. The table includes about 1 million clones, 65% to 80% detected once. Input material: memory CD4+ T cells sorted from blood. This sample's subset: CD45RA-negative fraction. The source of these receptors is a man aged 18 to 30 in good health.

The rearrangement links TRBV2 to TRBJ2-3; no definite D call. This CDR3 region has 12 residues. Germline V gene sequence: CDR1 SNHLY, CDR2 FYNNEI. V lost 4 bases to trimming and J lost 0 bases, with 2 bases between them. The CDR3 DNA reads TGTGCCAGCAGTGGGAGCACAGATACGCAGTATTTT. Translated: CASSGSTDTQYF. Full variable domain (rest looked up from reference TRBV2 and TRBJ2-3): EPEVTQTPSHQVTQMGQEVILRCVPISNHLYFYWYRQILGQKVEFLVSFYNNEISEKSEIFDDQFSVERPDGSNFTLKIRSTKLEDSAMYFCASSGSTDTQYFGPGTRLTVL.

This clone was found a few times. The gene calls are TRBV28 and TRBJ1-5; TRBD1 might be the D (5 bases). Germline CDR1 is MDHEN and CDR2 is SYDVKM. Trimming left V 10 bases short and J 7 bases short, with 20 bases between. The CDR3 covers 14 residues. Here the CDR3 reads CATVDRGVIQPQHF. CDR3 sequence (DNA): TGTGCCACCGTGGACCGGGGGGTGATACAGCCCCAGCATTTT.

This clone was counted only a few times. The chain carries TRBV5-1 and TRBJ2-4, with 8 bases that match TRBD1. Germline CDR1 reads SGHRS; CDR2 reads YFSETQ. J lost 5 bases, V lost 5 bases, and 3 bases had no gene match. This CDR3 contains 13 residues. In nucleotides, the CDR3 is TGCGCCAGCAGTCCACAGGGGGAAAACATTCAGTACTTC. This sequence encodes CASSPQGENIQYF.

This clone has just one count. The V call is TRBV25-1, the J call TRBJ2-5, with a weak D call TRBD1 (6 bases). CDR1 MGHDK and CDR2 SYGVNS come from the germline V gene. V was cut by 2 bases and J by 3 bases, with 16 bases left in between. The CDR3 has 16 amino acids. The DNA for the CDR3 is TGTGCCAGCAGTGAAACTGGGACACGGGTCGAAGAGACCCAGTACTTC. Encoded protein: CASSETGTRVEETQYF.

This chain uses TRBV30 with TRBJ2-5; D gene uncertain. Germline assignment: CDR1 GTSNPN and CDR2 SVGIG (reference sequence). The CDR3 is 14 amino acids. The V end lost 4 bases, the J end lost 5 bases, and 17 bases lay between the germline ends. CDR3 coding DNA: TGTGCCTGGAAGAACGGAGCCCCCGGTGAGACCCAGTACTTC. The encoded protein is CAWKNGAPGETQYF. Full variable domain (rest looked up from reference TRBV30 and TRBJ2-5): SQTIHQWPATLVQPVGSPLSLECTVEGTSNPNLYWYRQAAGRGLQLLFYSVGIGQISSEVPQNLSASRPQDRQFILSSKKLLLSDSGFYLCAWKNGAPGETQYFGPGTRLLVL.

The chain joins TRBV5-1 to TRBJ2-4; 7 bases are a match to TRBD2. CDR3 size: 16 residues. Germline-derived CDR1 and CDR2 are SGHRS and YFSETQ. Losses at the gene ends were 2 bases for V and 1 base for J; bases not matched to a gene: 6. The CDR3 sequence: CASSFRERDAKNIQYF. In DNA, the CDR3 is TGCGCCAGCAGCTTTCGCGAGCGGGACGCCAAAAACATTCAGTACTTC. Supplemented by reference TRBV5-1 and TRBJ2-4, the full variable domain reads KAGVTQTPRYLIKTRGQQVTLSCSPISGHRSVSWYQQTPGQGLQFLFEYFSETQRNKGNFPGRFSGRQFSNSRSEMNVSTLELGDSALYLCASSFRERDAKNIQYFGAGTRLSVL.

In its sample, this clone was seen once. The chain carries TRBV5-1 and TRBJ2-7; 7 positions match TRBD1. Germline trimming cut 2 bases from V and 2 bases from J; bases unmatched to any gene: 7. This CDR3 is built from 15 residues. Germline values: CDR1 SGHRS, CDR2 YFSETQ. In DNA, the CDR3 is TGCGCCAGCAGCTTCACCGGGACAGATCCCTACGAGCAGTACTTC. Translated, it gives CASSFTGTDPYEQYF.

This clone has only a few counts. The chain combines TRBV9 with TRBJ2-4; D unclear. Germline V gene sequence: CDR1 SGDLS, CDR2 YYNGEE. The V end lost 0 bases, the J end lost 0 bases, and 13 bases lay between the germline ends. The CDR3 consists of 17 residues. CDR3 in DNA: TGTGCCAGCAGCGTAGGAGAAGGTACTCTAGCCAAAAACATTCAGTACTTC. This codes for CASSVGEGTLAKNIQYF.

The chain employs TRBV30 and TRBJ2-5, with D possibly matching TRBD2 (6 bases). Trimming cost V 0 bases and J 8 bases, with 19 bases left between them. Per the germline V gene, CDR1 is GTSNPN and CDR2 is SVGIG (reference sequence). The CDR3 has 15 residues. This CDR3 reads CAWSVRRGIRETQYF. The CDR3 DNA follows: TGTGCCTGGAGTGTACGACGGGGGATAAGAGAAACCCAGTACTTC.